The clone carrying this TCR beta chain appeared many times. Its antigen is still unknown. What the library attached to individual cDNA molecules were unique molecular identifiers. TCRdb analysed the RACE reads with MiXCR anew, one entry per CDR3 protein. The data hold under 450,000 distinct CDR3 sequences, with about 6% observed a single time. This record belongs to a study of human T cells and chemical hapten exposure. Germline CDR1 reads SGHDN; CDR2 reads FVKESK. V lost 4 bases and J 1 base, leaving 13 bases between the germline ends. The CDR3 contains 15 residues. Time point denoted: patch test 2, 6 weeks after DPC sensitization. Described treatment: therapeutic diphenylcyclopropenone sensitization with weekly scalp DPC. Alopecia patients between 18 and 70 years old and suitable for DPC were used as donors. The study, taken as a whole, reports: Controls had significantly fewer large CDR3 similarity clusters than were formed by expanded TCRs.

The sample consisted of whole blood, taken in connection with sensitization to the hapten diphenylcyclopropenone (DPC). The chain carries TRBV14 and TRBJ1-1, with unresolved D. The TCR originated in a woman aged 18-30 years with alopecia areata. Some clones in this sample may be carry-over from other donors' samples. CDR3 nucleotide sequence: TGTGCCAGCAGCCCTAACCGGTATGCGAACACTGAAGCTTTCTTT. This gives the protein CASSPNRYANTEAFF. Based on the CDR3 plus reference TRBV14 and TRBJ1-1, the full variable domain is EAGVTQFPSHSVIEKGQTVTLRCDPISGHDNLYWYRRVMGKEIKFLLHFVKESKQDESGMPNNRFLAERTGGTYSTLKVQPAELEDSGVYFCASSPNRYANTEAFFGQGTRLTVV.